A single sample gave rise to the 26 T cell receptor beta chains below, sequenced in a study of CD8 T cells in Susac syndrome. Reverse transcription of roughly 0.5 to 1 ug RNA was carried out with random hexamers. MiXCR was run by TCRdb on the immunoSEQ multiplex PCR reads, yielding one entry per CDR3 protein. The sample contains some 150,000 distinct CDR3 sequences, approximately 95% of which appear only once. The sequencing input was CD4+ T cells from PBMCs. These receptors were taken from a human donor with Susac syndrome.

The chain has TRBV28 and TRBJ1-2; 7 bases map to TRBD1. The CDR3 totals 15 residues. V dropped 4 bases and J dropped 2; count of bases not matched to a gene: 7. Per the germline V gene, CDR1 is MDHEN and CDR2 is SYDVKM. CDR3 in DNA: TGTGCCAGCAGTTGGGGGCAGGGGGAAAACTATGGCTACACCTTC. Its translation is CASSWGQGENYGYTF.

CDR3 in amino acids: CASSLGYGGETQYF. In DNA, the CDR3 is TGTGCCAGCAGCTTAGGGTACGGGGGCGAGACCCAGTACTTC. The V and J genes are TRBV7-2 and TRBJ2-5, with D possibly called TRBD1 or TRBD2 (6 bases each). Germline V lookup: CDR1 SGHTA, CDR2 FQGNSA. V lost 1 base, J lost 5 bases, and 11 bases lay in between. The CDR3 is 14 residues long.

V gene TRBV28 combines with J gene TRBJ1-5; D not certain. The CDR3 runs to 13 residues. In germline, CDR1 is MDHEN, CDR2 SYDVKM. The ends were cut back, 4 bases at V and 4 bases at J, with 8 bases in the middle. The CDR3 DNA sequence: TGTGCCAGCAGTTACGGCAGGAATCAGCCCCAGCATTTT. This gives the protein CASSYGRNQPQHF.

The table lists this clonotype with a count of one. This chain uses TRBV28 with TRBJ1-1; 7 nucleotides match TRBD1. V was clipped by 6 bases and J by 4 bases; unmatched bases: 8. The CDR3 is 14 residues long. Looked up from germline, CDR1 is MDHEN and CDR2 is SYDVKM. The CDR3, as DNA: TGTGCCAGCAGGGAAAGACAGGGAGGCACTGAAGCTTTCTTT. It codes for CASRERQGGTEAFF. The full variable domain, completed using reference TRBV28 and TRBJ1-1, is DVKVTQSSRYLVKRTGEKVFLECVQDMDHENMFWYRQDPGLGLRLIYFSYDVKMKEKGDIPEGYSVSREKKERFSLILESASTNQTSMYLCASRERQGGTEAFFGQGTRLTVV.

This clonotype was observed a few times. The J gene is TRBJ2-7, the V gene TRBV6-2 or TRBV6-3; no reliable D call. The CDR3 is 10 residues long. Germline V lookup: CDR1 MNHEY, CDR2 SVGEGT. V dropped 4 bases and J dropped 6 bases, with 4 bases sitting between them. The CDR3 nucleotides read TGTGCCAGCAGTTCCGGCGAGCAGTACTTC. Its translation is CASSSGEQYF.

This sequence joins TRBV2 and TRBJ1-6; no clear D. The V and J ends lost 3 bases and 5 bases respectively, with 8 bases between them. This CDR3 comprises 14 residues. Germline V gene lookup returns CDR1 SNHLY and CDR2 FYNNEI. The CDR3 DNA reads as TGTGCCAGCAGTGATGAAAGAAATAATTCACCCCTCCACTTT. It is translated as CASSDERNNSPLHF.

The chain joins TRBV29-1 to TRBJ2-3; 8 bases map to TRBD2. Germline CDR1 is SQVTM and CDR2 is ANQGSEA. The CDR3 is 15 residues long. The V segment lost 4 bases and the J segment 2 bases; nucleotides outside the gene matches: 8. CDR3 amino acids: CSVAGSGINTDTQYF. CDR3 DNA sequence: TGCAGCGTTGCTGGTAGCGGGATAAACACAGATACGCAGTATTTT.

V and J are TRBV29-1 and TRBJ1-5; perhaps TRBD1 as D (5 bases). CDR1 is SQVTM, CDR2 ANQGSEA, per germline. This CDR3 contains 13 residues. Trimming removed 6 bases from V and 4 bases from J, with 13 bases in between. The CDR3 nucleotides are TGCAGCGTGGGGGACGGACCTAATCAGCCCCAGCATTTT. Translating it yields CSVGDGPNQPQHF.

The chain carries TRBV3-1 and TRBJ2-1, with D unclear. V lost 1 base to trimming and J lost 6 bases, with 10 bases between them. The CDR3 runs to 14 residues. Germline CDR1 and CDR2: LGHDT and YNNKEL (reference sequence). The CDR3: CASSQGLGVNEQFF. The CDR3, as DNA: TGTGCCAGCAGCCAAGGGCTTGGCGTCAATGAGCAGTTCTTC.

The chain carries TRBV9 and TRBJ1-2; D ambiguous. Trimming removed 2 bases from V and 0 bases from J, with 5 bases in between. There are 13 residues in the CDR3. From germline, CDR1 is SGDLS and CDR2 YYNGEE. The CDR3: CASSVDPNYGYTF. The CDR3 DNA sequence: TGTGCCAGCAGCGTCGACCCTAACTATGGCTACACCTTC.

This chain links TRBV5-6 with TRBJ2-1; D unclear. CDR1 SGHDT and CDR2 YYEEEE come from the germline V gene. The CDR3 is made up of 12 amino acids. V lost 2 bases and J 8 bases, leaving 8 bases between the germline ends. The CDR3 reads CASSFKRHEQFF. The CDR3 DNA is TGTGCCAGCAGCTTTAAGAGGCATGAGCAGTTCTTC.

The chain has TRBV7-2 and TRBJ2-7; D remains unclear. Germline V lookup: CDR1 SGHTA, CDR2 FQGNSA. V lost 0 bases and J lost 0, with 9 bases in between. The CDR3 spans 15 residues. CDR3 DNA sequence: TGTGCCAGCAGCTTAGCTTCGCGACTCTCCTACGAGCAGTACTTC. It translates to CASSLASRLSYEQYF. The full variable domain, completed using reference TRBV7-2 and TRBJ2-7, is GAGVSQSPSNKVTEKGKDVELRCDPISGHTALYWYRQSLGQGLEFLIYFQGNSAPDKSGLPSDRFSAERTGGSVSTLTIQRTQQEDSAVYLCASSLASRLSYEQYFGPGTRLTVT.

The V call is TRBV7-3, the J call TRBJ1-1; 7 nucleotides match TRBD1. The germline CDR1 and CDR2 sequences are SGHTA and FQGTGA. V lost 2 bases to trimming and J lost 6 bases; unmatched junction nucleotides: 3. The CDR3 covers 13 residues. The CDR3, as DNA: TGTGCCAGCAGCTTAGAGGGGGCCGCTGAAGCTTTCTTT. As protein: CASSLEGAAEAFF.

The V gene is TRBV11-2, the J gene TRBJ1-2, with 7 bases that match TRBD1. CDR3 length equals 15 residues. The germline V gene has CDR1 SGHAT and CDR2 FQNNGV. Losses at the gene ends were 5 bases for V and 5 bases for J; bases not matched to a gene: 11. The CDR3 reads CASSTRTGRLYGYTF. CDR3 in DNA: TGTGCCAGCAGCACTCGGACAGGTAGACTTTATGGCTACACCTTC.

The gene calls are TRBV29-1 and TRBJ2-3; maybe TRBD1 (6 bases). Germline V gene data show CDR1 as SQVTM and CDR2 as ANQGSEA. Trimming removed 6 bases at V and 2 bases at J, with 9 bases between. The CDR3 spans 12 residues. The DNA for the CDR3 is TGCAGCGTGCAGGGGACCACAGATACGCAGTATTTT. The encoded protein is CSVQGTTDTQYF.

The rearrangement links TRBV30 to TRBJ1-6; 7 bases are shared with TRBD1. The V gene's germline CDR1 is GTSNPN and CDR2 SVGIG (reference sequence). V shed 3 bases, J shed 10 bases, and the junction held 9 bases outside the gene matches. The CDR3 totals 14 residues. This CDR3 is CAWRPSTGSSPLHF. The DNA for the CDR3 is TGTGCCTGGAGGCCCTCGACAGGGTCCTCACCCCTCCACTTT.

The V and J genes are TRBV6-1 and TRBJ2-5; 10 bases match TRBD2. V shed 5 bases and J 4 bases; nucleotides not matched to a gene: 7. Germline CDR1 is MNHNS and CDR2 is SASEGT. The CDR3 is 15 residues long. The CDR3: CASSISGGQRETQYF. The CDR3 bases are TGTGCCAGCAGTATTAGCGGGGGGCAACGAGAGACCCAGTACTTC.

V usage is TRBV15 and J usage is TRBJ2-5; 7 bases are shared with TRBD1. CDR1 and CDR2 (germline): LNHNV, YYDKDF (reference sequence). The CDR3 contains 14 residues. The J segment lost 7 bases and the V segment lost 0 bases, leaving 5 bases of the junction unmatched. CDR3 DNA: TGTGCCACCAGCAGAGATGGGGCAGGGGGGACCCAGTACTTC. Protein sequence: CATSRDGAGGTQYF.

The gene calls are TRBV7-6 and TRBJ2-3; D uncertain. The germline CDR1 and CDR2 sequences are SGHVS and FNYEAQ. The V and J ends lost 5 bases and 0 bases respectively, with 12 bases between them. The CDR3 totals 15 residues. CDR3 DNA: TGTGCCAGCAGCGTTAGAGCGCAAAGCACAGATACGCAGTATTTT. Translated: CASSVRAQSTDTQYF.

The CDR3 region has the DNA TGTGCCAGCAGCCAAGAATTTTTGGAGCAGTACTTC. It yields the protein CASSQEFLEQYF. The rearrangement joins TRBV3-1 to TRBJ2-7; D is unclear. Trimming took off 0 bases at V and 7 bases at J, with 7 bases between the two ends. Germline V lookup: CDR1 LGHDT, CDR2 YNNKEL (reference sequence). The CDR3 is made up of 12 amino acids.

The CDR3 DNA reads TGTGCCAGCAGCCAAGCCGGGTTCGGGACCCAGTACTTC. Its translation: CASSQAGFGTQYF. The chain carries TRBV14 and TRBJ2-5; the D is unclear. The CDR3 spans 13 residues. V was pared by 1 base and J by 7 bases, with 10 bases between. The germline V gene encodes CDR1 SGHDN and CDR2 FVKESK.

J is TRBJ1-1 and V is TRBV9; D is unclear. Germline CDR1 SGDLS, CDR2 YYNGEE. Trimming cost V 0 bases and J 2 bases, with 5 bases left between them. The CDR3 is 13 amino acids. DNA for the CDR3: TGTGCCAGCAGCGTAGCAGGTAACACTGAAGCTTTCTTT. Amino acids: CASSVAGNTEAFF.

The V and J genes are TRBV27 and TRBJ1-5, with TRBD1 identical over 9 bases. The J segment lost 4 bases and the V segment lost 6 bases, leaving 13 bases of the junction unmatched. CDR1 is MNHEY, CDR2 SMNVEV, per germline (reference sequence). The CDR3 length is 17 residues. DNA for the CDR3: TGTGCCAGCAGCCGTATATCCGACAGGGGGAATAATCAGCCCCAGCATTTT. This sequence encodes CASSRISDRGNNQPQHF.

In this sample, this clonotype turned up once. The chain employs TRBV7-6 and TRBJ2-3, with TRBD1 matching 9 bases. With V trimmed by 4 bases and J by 4 bases, 9 bases remained unmatched. Germline V CDR1 and CDR2: SGHVS, FNYEAQ. The CDR3 loop spans 16 amino acids. The CDR3 reads CASSSPGTGSPDTQYF. CDR3 sequence (DNA): TGTGCCAGCAGCTCGCCCGGGACAGGGAGTCCAGATACGCAGTATTTT. The complete variable domain, with remaining parts taken from reference TRBV7-6 and TRBJ2-3, reads GAGVSQSPRYKVTKRGQDVALRCDPISGHVSLYWYRQALGQGPEFLTYFNYEAQQDKSGLPNDRFSAERPEGSISTLTIQRTEQRDSAMYRCASSSPGTGSPDTQYFGPGTRLTVL.

V usage is TRBV30 and J usage is TRBJ2-1; the match to TRBD2 covers 9 bases. The trim removed 3 bases at V and 7 bases at J, leaving 13 bases unmatched. Germline CDR1 and CDR2: GTSNPN and SVGIG (reference sequence). This CDR3 is 16 amino acids long. This CDR3 reads CAWRGRIWREGNEQFF. The DNA of the CDR3 is TGTGCCTGGAGGGGACGAATATGGCGGGAGGGAAATGAGCAGTTCTTC.

V gene TRBV7-9 combines with J gene TRBJ2-4; no firm D call. CDR3 length: 12 residues. V lost 5 bases, J lost 9 bases, and 11 bases lay in between. Germline V gene data show CDR1 as SEHNR and CDR2 as FQNEAQ (reference sequence). The CDR3 protein is CASSPERSIQYF. In DNA, the CDR3 is TGTGCCAGCAGCCCCGAAAGGAGCATTCAGTACTTC.